This T cell receptor beta chain was identified in a study of shared clonotypes between healthy human individuals. TCRdb's table, derived via immunoSEQ multiplex PCR, lists solely in-frame clones and lacks some. The profile shows roughly 510,000 clones, nearly 80% of them singletons. The CDR3 is 15 amino acids. V was cut by 0 bases and J by 4 bases, with 12 bases left in between. The germline CDR1 and CDR2 sequences are SGHRS and YFSETQ. This clonotype was obtained from a woman in her thirties or forties in good health. Some clones in this sample may be carry-over from other donors' samples. The chain has TRBV5-1 and TRBJ2-3; D might be TRBD1 (6 bases). Sample: PBMCs. The CDR3 spells CASSLDSPGADTQYF. Written as DNA, the CDR3 is TGCGCCAGCAGCTTGGACAGTCCAGGGGCAGATACGCAGTATTTT.